Below, one T cell receptor (beta chain) is given with its context. The sample originates from a study of blood T cell repertoires in COVID-19. About the study: Acute-phase and convalescent COVID-19 samples originated in the United States, Italy and Spain. In each case, the material was cDNA or gDNA derived from T cells, B-cell-depleted T cells, or PBMCs.

The CDR3 is 15 amino acids. Germline CDR1 is LGHDT and CDR2 is YNNKEL (reference sequence). Trimming shortened V by 1 base and J by 4 bases, and 13 bases separated the two germline ends. Authors' processing steps: Cell counts per sample came from amplifying reference gene primers. Libraries were prepared by immunoSEQ multiplex PCR; TCRdb keeps only in-frame clonotypes and omits some of them. The DNA was the basis for D and trimming; V, J and clone size are from that table. The profile shows some 100,000 clones, approximately 90% of them singletons. The origin of this receptor is a human donor in a cohort sampled during active COVID-19. The V gene is TRBV3-1 (or the pseudogene TRBV3-2), the J gene TRBJ1-2; D gene ambiguous. The sequenced sample was peripheral blood. The CDR3, as DNA: TGTGCCAGCAGCCAAGTGTTGAGGGTGGGCTATGGCTACACCTTC. Translating gives CASSQVLRVGYGYTF.